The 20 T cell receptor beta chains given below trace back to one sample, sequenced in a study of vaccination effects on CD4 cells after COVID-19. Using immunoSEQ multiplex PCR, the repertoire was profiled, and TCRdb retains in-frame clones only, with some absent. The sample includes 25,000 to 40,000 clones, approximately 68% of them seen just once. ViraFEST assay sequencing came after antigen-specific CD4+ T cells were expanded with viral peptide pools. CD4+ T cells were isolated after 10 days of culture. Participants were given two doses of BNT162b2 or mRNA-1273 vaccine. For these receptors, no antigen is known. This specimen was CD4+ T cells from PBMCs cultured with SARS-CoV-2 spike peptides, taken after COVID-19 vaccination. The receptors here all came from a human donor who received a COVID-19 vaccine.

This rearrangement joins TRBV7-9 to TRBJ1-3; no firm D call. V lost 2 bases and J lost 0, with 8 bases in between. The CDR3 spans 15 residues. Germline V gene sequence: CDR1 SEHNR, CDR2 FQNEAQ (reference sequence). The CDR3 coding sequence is TGTGCCAGCAGCTTAAGTGGAAGCTCTGGAAACACCATATATTTT. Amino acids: CASSLSGSSGNTIYF.

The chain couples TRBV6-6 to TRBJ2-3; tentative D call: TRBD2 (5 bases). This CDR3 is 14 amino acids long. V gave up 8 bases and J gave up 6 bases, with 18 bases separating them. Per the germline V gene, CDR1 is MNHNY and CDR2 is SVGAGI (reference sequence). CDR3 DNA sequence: TGTGCCAGCCGGTGGGCGGGTCAAGGCGATACGCAGTATTTT. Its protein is CASRWAGQGDTQYF.

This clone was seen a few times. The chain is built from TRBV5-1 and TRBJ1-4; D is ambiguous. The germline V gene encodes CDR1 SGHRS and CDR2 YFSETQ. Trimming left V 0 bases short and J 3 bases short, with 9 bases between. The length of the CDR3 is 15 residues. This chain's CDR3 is CASSLAEVANEKLFF. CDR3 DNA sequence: TGCGCCAGCAGCTTGGCTGAAGTCGCTAATGAAAAACTGTTTTTT.

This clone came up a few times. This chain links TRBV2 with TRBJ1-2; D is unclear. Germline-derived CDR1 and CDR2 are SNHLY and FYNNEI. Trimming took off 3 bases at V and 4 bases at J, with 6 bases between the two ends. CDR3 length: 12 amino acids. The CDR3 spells CASSDRVYGYTF. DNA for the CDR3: TGTGCCAGCAGTGACAGAGTCTATGGCTACACCTTC. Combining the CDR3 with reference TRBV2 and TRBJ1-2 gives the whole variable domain EPEVTQTPSHQVTQMGQEVILRCVPISNHLYFYWYRQILGQKVEFLVSFYNNEISEKSEIFDDQFSVERPDGSNFTLKIRSTKLEDSAMYFCASSDRVYGYTFGSGTRLTVV.

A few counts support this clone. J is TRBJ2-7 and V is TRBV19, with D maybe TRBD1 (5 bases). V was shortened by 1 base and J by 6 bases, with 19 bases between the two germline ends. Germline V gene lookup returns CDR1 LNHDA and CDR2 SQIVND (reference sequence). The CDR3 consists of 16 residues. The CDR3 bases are TGTGCCAGTAGTATAGGAGGCAGGGCCTCTGGTCGCGAGCAGTACTTC. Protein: CASSIGGRASGREQYF.

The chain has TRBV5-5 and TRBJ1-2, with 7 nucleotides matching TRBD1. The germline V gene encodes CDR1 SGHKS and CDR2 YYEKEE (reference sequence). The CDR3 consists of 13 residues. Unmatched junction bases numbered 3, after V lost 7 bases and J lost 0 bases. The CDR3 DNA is TGTGCCAGCTGGGACAGCGCTAACTATGGCTACACCTTC. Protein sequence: CASWDSANYGYTF.

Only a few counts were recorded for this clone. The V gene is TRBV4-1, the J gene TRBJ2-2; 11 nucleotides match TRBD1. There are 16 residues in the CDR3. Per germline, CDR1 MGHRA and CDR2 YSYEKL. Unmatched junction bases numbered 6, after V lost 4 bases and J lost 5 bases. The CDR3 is CASSPRTGGGTGELFF. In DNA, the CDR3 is TGCGCCAGCAGCCCGAGGACAGGGGGCGGTACCGGGGAGCTGTTTTTT.

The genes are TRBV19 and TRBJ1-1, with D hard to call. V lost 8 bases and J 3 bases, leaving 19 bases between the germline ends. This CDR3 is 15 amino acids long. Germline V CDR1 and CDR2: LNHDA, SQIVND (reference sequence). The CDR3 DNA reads TGTGCCAGTTCTGGTGTAGGTACGGTCGACACTGAAGCTTTCTTT. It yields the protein CASSGVGTVDTEAFF.

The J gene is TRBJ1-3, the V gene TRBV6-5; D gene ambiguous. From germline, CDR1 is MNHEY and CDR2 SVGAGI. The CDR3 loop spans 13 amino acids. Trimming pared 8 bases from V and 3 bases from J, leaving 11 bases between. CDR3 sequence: CASGSLIGNTIYF. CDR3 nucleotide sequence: TGTGCCAGCGGGAGTCTAATTGGAAACACCATATATTTT.

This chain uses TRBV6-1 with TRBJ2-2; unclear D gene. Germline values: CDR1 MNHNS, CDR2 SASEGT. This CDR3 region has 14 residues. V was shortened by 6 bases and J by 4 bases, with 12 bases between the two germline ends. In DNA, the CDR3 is TGTGCCAGCAGATTCGCCGAGCCCACCGGGGAGCTGTTTTTT. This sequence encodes CASRFAEPTGELFF.

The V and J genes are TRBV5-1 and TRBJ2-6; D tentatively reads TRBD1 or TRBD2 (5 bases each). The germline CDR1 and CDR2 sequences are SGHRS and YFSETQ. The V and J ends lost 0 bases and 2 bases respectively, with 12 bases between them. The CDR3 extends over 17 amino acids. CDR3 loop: CASSLGGPGTGANVLTF. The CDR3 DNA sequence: TGCGCCAGCAGCTTGGGGGGACCGGGGACTGGGGCCAACGTCCTGACTTTC.

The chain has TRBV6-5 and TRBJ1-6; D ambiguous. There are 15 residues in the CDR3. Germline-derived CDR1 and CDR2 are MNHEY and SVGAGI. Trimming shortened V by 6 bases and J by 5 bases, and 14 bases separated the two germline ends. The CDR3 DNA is TGTGCCAGCAGAGAGGGAGATGAGAATAATTCACCCCTCCACTTT. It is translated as CASREGDENNSPLHF.

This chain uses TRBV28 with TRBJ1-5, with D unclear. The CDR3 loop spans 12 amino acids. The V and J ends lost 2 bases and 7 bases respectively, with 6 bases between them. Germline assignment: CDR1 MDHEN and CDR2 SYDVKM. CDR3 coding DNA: TGTGCCAGCAGTTTACACGGGCAGCCCCAGCATTTT. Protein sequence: CASSLHGQPQHF.

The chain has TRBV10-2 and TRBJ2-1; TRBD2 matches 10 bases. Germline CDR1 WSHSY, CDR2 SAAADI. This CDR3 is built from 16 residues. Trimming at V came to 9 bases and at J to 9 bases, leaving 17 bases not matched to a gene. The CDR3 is CASAPLAGGGLSEQFF. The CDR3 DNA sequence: TGCGCCAGTGCTCCTTTAGCGGGAGGAGGGTTGAGTGAGCAGTTCTTC.

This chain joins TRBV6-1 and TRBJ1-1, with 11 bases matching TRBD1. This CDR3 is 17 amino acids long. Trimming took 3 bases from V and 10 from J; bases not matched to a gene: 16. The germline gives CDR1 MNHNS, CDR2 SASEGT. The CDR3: CASSDRDRGKGRPAAFF. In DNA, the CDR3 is TGTGCCAGCAGTGACCGGGACAGGGGGAAAGGCCGGCCCGCAGCTTTCTTT.

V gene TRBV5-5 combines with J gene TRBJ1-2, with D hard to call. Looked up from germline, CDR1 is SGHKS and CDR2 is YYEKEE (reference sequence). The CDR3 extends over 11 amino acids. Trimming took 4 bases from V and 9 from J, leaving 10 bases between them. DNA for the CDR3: TGTGCCAGCAGCATCCCCCCGAGCTACACCTTC. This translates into CASSIPPSYTF.

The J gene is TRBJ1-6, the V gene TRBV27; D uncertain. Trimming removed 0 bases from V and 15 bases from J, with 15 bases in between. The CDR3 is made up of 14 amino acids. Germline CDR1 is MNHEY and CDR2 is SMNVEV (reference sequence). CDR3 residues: CASSLSNEPTNLHF. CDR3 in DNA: TGTGCCAGCAGTTTATCGAACGAACCTACTAACCTCCACTTT.

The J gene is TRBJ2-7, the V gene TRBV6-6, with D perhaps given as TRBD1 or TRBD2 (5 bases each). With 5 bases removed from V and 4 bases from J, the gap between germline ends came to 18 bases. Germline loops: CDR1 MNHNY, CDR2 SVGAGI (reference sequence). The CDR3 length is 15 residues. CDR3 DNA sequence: TGTGCCAGCAGTCTCCGGGACGGAAATTCTTACGAGCAGTACTTC. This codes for CASSLRDGNSYEQYF.

The CDR3 reads CASSLGTVNTEAFF. DNA for the CDR3: TGTGCCAGCAGCTTAGGGACAGTGAACACTGAAGCTTTCTTT. The chain links TRBV11-2 to TRBJ1-1; possible D gene TRBD1, 6 bases. The CDR3 loop spans 14 amino acids. Germline CDR1 SGHAT, CDR2 FQNNGV. Trimming left V 1 base short and J 0 bases short, with 6 bases between.

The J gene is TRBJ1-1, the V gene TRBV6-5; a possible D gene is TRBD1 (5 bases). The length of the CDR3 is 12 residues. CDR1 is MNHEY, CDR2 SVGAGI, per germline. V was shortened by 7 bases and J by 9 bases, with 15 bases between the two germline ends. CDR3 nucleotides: TGTGCCAGCATGGGGGACGAGGGGCAAGCTTTCTTT. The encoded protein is CASMGDEGQAFF.